This T cell receptor beta chain was profiled in a study of blood T cells in healthy people across ages. Germline CDR1 and CDR2: PRHDT and FYEKMQ (reference sequence). The V end lost 6 bases, the J end lost 5 bases, and 7 bases lay between the germline ends. The CDR3 sequence is 11 residues long. Then a second PCR, running roughly 7 to 12 cycles, was carried out with a sample-barcoded 5' primer and a J-beta primer mix. MiXCR was run by TCRdb on the 5' RACE reads, yielding one entry per CDR3 protein. The table records around 670,000 distinct CDR3 sequences, about 30% of them present only once. Overall study findings and caveats: CMV status of donors was unknown, possibly confounding expanded clonotype changes. Versus aged donors, long-lived donors had higher diversity and more naive CD4+ cells.

At least ten counts were recorded for this clonotype. Its antigen is unidentified. This chain joins TRBV13 and TRBJ2-5; no clear D gene. Material for sequencing was blood. The receptor was isolated from a woman older than 75 in good health. CDR3 region: CASSQAETQYF. CDR3 nucleotide sequence: TGTGCCAGCAGTCAAGCGGAGACCCAGTACTTC. Full variable domain (remainder filled in from reference TRBV13 and TRBJ2-5): AAGVIQSPRHLIKEKRETATLKCYPIPRHDTVYWYQQGPGQDPQFLISFYEKMQSDKGSIPDRFSAQQFSDYHSELNMSSLELGDSALYFCASSQAETQYFGPGTRLLVL.